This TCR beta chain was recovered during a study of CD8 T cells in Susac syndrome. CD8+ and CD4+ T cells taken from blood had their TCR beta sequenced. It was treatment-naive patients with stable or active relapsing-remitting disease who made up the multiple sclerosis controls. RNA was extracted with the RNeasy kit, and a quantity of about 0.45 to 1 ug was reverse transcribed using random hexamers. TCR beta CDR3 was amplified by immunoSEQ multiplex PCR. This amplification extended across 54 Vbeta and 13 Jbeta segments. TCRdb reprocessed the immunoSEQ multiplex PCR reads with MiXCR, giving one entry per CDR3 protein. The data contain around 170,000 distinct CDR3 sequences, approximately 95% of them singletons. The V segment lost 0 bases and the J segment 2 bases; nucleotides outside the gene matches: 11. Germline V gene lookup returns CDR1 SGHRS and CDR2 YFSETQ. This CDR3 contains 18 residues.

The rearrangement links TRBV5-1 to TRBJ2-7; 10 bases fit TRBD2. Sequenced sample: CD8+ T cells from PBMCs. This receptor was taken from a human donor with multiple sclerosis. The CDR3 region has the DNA TGCGCCAGCAGCTTGGCAGGGGTTAGGACTAGCGGAACCTACGAGCAGTACTTC. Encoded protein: CASSLAGVRTSGTYEQYF.